This is a list of T cell receptor beta chains from one sample in a study of T cell changes during pregnancy in multiple sclerosis. Using immunoSEQ multiplex PCR, the repertoire was profiled, and TCRdb retains in-frame clones only, with some absent. Counted here are around 70,000 clones, 92% occurring once; the ten biggest clones make up over 1.1%. The material was peripheral blood, obtained after pregnancy. These receptors all come from a female donor with multiple sclerosis, enrolled in a pregnancy study. Each CDR3 is given with its conserved first and last residue. D genes are given only for firm matches. Some rows have no size entry. The others give once, few or many, or a class for an expanded clone.

j_gene | abundance | v_gene | len | d_gene | CDR3nt | CDR3aa
TRBJ2-7 | - | TRBV5-1 | 15 | TRBD2 | TGCGCCAGCAGACTTACCGGGACTAGCGACTACGAGCAGTACTTC | CASRLTGTSDYEQYF
TRBJ2-5 | - | TRBV18 | 13 | - | TGTGCCAGCTCACCACGTAGCGAGGAGACCCAGTACTTC | CASSPRSEETQYF
TRBJ2-1 | - | TRBV6-6 | 13 | - | TGTGCCAGCAGTTACGGCTCCCACAATGAGCAGTTCTTC | CASSYGSHNEQFF
TRBJ2-1 | - | TRBV29-1 | 14 | - | TGCAGCGGCCCCCGAGGTAGCGAGGACAATGAGCAGTTCTTC | CSGPRGSEDNEQFF
TRBJ2-1 | - | TRBV15 | 14 | TRBD2 | TGTGCCACCAGCCAAGCGGGAGGGAACAATGAGCAGTTCTTC | CATSQAGGNNEQFF
TRBJ1-1 | - | TRBV19 | 12 | TRBD1 | TGTGCCAGTAGTAGGGACAGGGTCTTCGCTTTCTTT | CASSRDRVFAFF
TRBJ2-7 | - | TRBV28 | 14 | TRBD2 | TGTGCCAGCAGTTTTGGCGGGAGCTCCCACGAGCAGTACTTC | CASSFGGSSHEQYF
TRBJ2-1 | - | TRBV7-9 | 15 | TRBD2 | TGTGCCAGCAGCTTAGATAGCGGGAGGTCTCATGAGCAGTTCTTC | CASSLDSGRSHEQFF
TRBJ1-2 | - | TRBV14 | 16 | - | TGTGCCAGCAGCCAAGATCTGGGCAGGGGAAACTATGGCTACACCTTC | CASSQDLGRGNYGYTF
TRBJ2-7 | - | TRBV6-6 | 14 | TRBD2 | TGTGCCAGCAGTAACCAAGCGGGAGCCTACGAGCAGTACTTC | CASSNQAGAYEQYF
TRBJ2-5 | - | TRBV7-3 | 14 | TRBD2 | TGTGCCAGCAGCTCAGGACTAGGGCAAGAGACCCAGTACTTC | CASSSGLGQETQYF
TRBJ1-2 | - | TRBV25-1 | 14 | - | TGTGCCAGCAGCCCGAGGGTAACTAACTATGGCTACACCTTC | CASSPRVTNYGYTF
TRBJ1-4 | few | TRBV2 | 15 | - | TGTGCCAGCAGTGTACAAACAGGTTATAATGAAAAACTGTTTTTT | CASSVQTGYNEKLFF
TRBJ1-3 | - | TRBV7-9 | 13 | - | TGTGCCAGCAGCTTAAATACTGGAAACACCATATATTTT | CASSLNTGNTIYF
TRBJ1-4 | - | TRBV7-9 | 14 | - | TGTGCCAGCAGCCGAACCATACAGGGCGGAAAACTGTTTTTT | CASSRTIQGGKLFF
TRBJ2-5 | - | TRBV4-3 | 16 | TRBD2 | TGCGCCAGCAGCCAAGAAGGAGCGGGAGAGTCAGAGACCCAGTACTTC | CASSQEGAGESETQYF
TRBJ1-2 | - | TRBV10-3 | 16 | - | TGTGCCATCAGTGAACAGGTCCCCCCTGAGTTCTATGGCTACACCTTC | CAISEQVPPEFYGYTF
TRBJ2-7 | - | TRBV9 | 14 | TRBD2 | TGTGCCAGCAGCGAGGGTGGCGGGAGAGTCGAGCAGTACTTC | CASSEGGGRVEQYF
TRBJ2-7 | - | TRBV18 | 16 | TRBD2 | TGTGCCAGCTCACCACCCGGGCTAGCGGGAACCTACGAGCAGTACTTC | CASSPPGLAGTYEQYF
TRBJ2-3 | - | TRBV19 | 20 | - | TGTGCCAGTAGTCCACGGACAGATAACGACCCCTCCTATAGGACAGATACGCAGTATTTT | CASSPRTDNDPSYRTDTQYF
TRBJ1-1 | - | TRBV5-1 | 15 | - | TGCGCCAGCAGCGGGGGGGACGTTATGAACACTGAAGCTTTCTTT | CASSGGDVMNTEAFF
TRBJ1-1 | - | TRBV2 | 14 | TRBD1 | TGTGCCAGCAAACAGGGGGCGCTGGACACTGAAGCTTTCTTT | CASKQGALDTEAFF
TRBJ2-1 | - | TRBV10-1 | 15 | TRBD1 | TGCGCCAGCAGTGTGCGGGACAGGGAGTACTATGAGCAGTTCTTC | CASSVRDREYYEQFF
TRBJ2-3 | once | TRBV4-1 | 17 | TRBD2 | TGCGCCAGCAGCCAAGCTTTCCTTAGCGGGGGCACAGATACGCAGTATTTT | CASSQAFLSGGTDTQYF
TRBJ1-5 | - | TRBV5-5 | 17 | TRBD1 | TGTGCCAGCAGTCGATATCAGGGGGCAGGGAGCAATCAGCCCCAGCATTTT | CASSRYQGAGSNQPQHF
TRBJ2-6 | - | TRBV11-2 | 17 | - | TGTGCCAGCAGCCCGAGGGGGACCAGATCTGGGGCCAACGTCCTGACTTTC | CASSPRGTRSGANVLTF
TRBJ2-7 | - | TRBV28 | 14 | TRBD2 | TGTGCCAGCAGCCGCCGAGCGGGGGAATACGAGCAGTACTTC | CASSRRAGEYEQYF
TRBJ1-1 | - | TRBV30 | 12 | - | TGTGCCTGGAGTGTCAAGAACACTGAAGCTTTCTTT | CAWSVKNTEAFF
TRBJ1-2 | - | TRBV9 | 14 | - | TGTGCCAGCAGCGTGACCGACTTTAGCCTTGGCTACACCTTC | CASSVTDFSLGYTF
TRBJ1-1 | - | TRBV2 | 15 | TRBD1 | TGTGCCAGCACCCGAGAGGGGGCCACTAACACTGAAGCTTTCTTT | CASTREGATNTEAFF
TRBJ1-5 | - | TRBV30 | 17 | - | TGTGCCGAGGAGGGAGGAGGGTGGAGGTGCACCGATCAGCCCCAGCATTTT | CAEEGGGWRCTDQPQHF
TRBJ2-3 | - | TRBV2 | 11 | - | TGTGCCAGCAGTCTCACAGATACGCAGTATTTT | CASSLTDTQYF
TRBJ1-2 | once | TRBV30 | 12 | - | TGTGCCTGGGGACAGCGGGGGAGGGGCTACACCTTC | CAWGQRGRGYTF
TRBJ2-1 | - | TRBV9 | 16 | - | TGTGCCAGCAGCGCATACAGGGTTACTAGGAGCAATGAGCAGTTCTTC | CASSAYRVTRSNEQFF
TRBJ2-1 | once | TRBV19 | 14 | - | TGTGCCAGTAGTATAGGGCCAGGGGTGAATGAGCAGTTCTTC | CASSIGPGVNEQFF
TRBJ2-5 | - | TRBV4-2 | 14 | - | TGTGCCAGCAGCCTTAACCCTAAGGAGGAGACCCAGTACTTC | CASSLNPKEETQYF
TRBJ1-1 | - | TRBV9 | 13 | TRBD1 | TGTGCCAGCAGCGTTTCACAGGGGACTGAAGCTTTCTTT | CASSVSQGTEAFF
TRBJ2-7 | - | TRBV5-4 | 14 | - | TGTGCCAGCAGCCGAGGCCTTGAGGTCTACGAGCAGTACTTC | CASSRGLEVYEQYF
TRBJ1-5 | - | TRBV6-1 | 11 | - | TGTGCCAGCAGCACTAATCAGCCCCAGCATTTT | CASSTNQPQHF
TRBJ2-4 | - | TRBV7-2 | 13 | - | TGTGCCAGCAGCTTTTTCGGGGAGAACATTCAGTACTTC | CASSFFGENIQYF
TRBJ1-5 | - | TRBV7-6 | 16 | - | TGTGCCAGCAGCTTAAATAATAGGGGTAAAAATCAGCCCCAGCATTTT | CASSLNNRGKNQPQHF
TRBJ1-1 | - | TRBV5-1 | 13 | - | TGCGCCAGCAGTTCCACTGTGAACACTGAAGCTTTCTTT | CASSSTVNTEAFF
TRBJ2-3 | - | TRBV10-3 | 17 | TRBD2 | TGTGCCATCAGTGGGGGACTAGCGGGAGGGAGTGCAGATACGCAGTATTTT | CAISGGLAGGSADTQYF
TRBJ2-7 | - | TRBV7-2 | 14 | TRBD2 | TGTGCCAGCAGCTTAGTCGGGGGGTCCTACGAGCAGTACTTC | CASSLVGGSYEQYF
TRBJ2-6 | - | TRBV28 | 14 | - | TGTGCCAGCGCCCAGGACTCTGGGGCCAACGTCCTGACTTTC | CASAQDSGANVLTF
TRBJ2-2 | - | TRBV11-2 | 15 | TRBD2 | TGTGCCAGCAGCACACTAGCGGGAGGGGTCGGGGAGCTGTTTTTT | CASSTLAGGVGELFF
TRBJ1-1 | - | TRBV28 | 14 | - | TGTGCCAGCAGTGGGGGGGCCCTGAACACTGAAGCTTTCTTT | CASSGGALNTEAFF
TRBJ2-5 | - | TRBV18 | 15 | TRBD2 | TGTGCCAGCTCACCACCGGGGGACTATTCGGAGACCCAGTACTTC | CASSPPGDYSETQYF
TRBJ2-1 | - | TRBV19 | 15 | TRBD1 | TGTGCCAGTAGTATCGGACAGGGGGTCGGAGATGAGCAGTTCTTC | CASSIGQGVGDEQFF
TRBJ1-5 | - | TRBV19 | 13 | TRBD1 | TGTGCCAGTAGTCAGGGGGTAGAACAGCCCCAGCATTTT | CASSQGVEQPQHF